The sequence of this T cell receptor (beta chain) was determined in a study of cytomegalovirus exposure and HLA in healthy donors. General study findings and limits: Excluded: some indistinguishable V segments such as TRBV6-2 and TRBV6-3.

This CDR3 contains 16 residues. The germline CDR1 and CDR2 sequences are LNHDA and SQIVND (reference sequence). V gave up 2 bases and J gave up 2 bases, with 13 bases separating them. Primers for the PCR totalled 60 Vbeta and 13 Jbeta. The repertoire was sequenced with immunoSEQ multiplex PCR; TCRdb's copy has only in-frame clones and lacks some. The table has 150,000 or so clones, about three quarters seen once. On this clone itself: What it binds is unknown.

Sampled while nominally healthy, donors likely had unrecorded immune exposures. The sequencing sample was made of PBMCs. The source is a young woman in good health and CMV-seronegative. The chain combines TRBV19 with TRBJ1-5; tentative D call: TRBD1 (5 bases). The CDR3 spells CASSIQGVDGNQPQHF. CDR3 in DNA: TGTGCCAGTAGTATACAAGGGGTTGACGGCAATCAGCCCCAGCATTTT.